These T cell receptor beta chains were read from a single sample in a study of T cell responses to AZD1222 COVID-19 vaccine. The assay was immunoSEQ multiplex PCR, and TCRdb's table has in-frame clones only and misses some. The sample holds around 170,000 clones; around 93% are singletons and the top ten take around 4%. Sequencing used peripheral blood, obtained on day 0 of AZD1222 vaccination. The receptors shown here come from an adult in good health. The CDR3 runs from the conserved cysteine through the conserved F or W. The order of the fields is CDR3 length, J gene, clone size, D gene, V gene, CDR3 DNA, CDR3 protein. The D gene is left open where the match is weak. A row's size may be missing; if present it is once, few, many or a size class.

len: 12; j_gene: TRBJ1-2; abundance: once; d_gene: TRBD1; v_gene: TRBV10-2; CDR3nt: TGCGCCAGCAGGGGACAGGGCGGCGGCTACACCTTC; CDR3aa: CASRGQGGGYTF
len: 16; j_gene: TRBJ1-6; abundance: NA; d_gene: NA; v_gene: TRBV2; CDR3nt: TGTGCCAGCAGTGTGGGGGGCCAATCCTATAATTCACCCCTCCACTTT; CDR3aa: CASSVGGQSYNSPLHF
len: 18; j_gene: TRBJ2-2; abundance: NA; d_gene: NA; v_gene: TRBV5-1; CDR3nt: TGCGCCAGCAGCTTGGTACACGTCTCCGGGGTAGACACCGGGGAGCTGTTTTTT; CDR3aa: CASSLVHVSGVDTGELFF
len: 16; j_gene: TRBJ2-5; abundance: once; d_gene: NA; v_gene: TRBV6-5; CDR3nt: TGTGCCAGCAGTTACTACACCGGGACCCTGGGAGAGACCCAGTACTTC; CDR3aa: CASSYYTGTLGETQYF
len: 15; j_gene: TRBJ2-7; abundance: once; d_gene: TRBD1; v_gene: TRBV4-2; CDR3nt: TGTGCCAGCAGCCAAGAAGGGACAGGGGGATACGAGCAGTACTTC; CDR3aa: CASSQEGTGGYEQYF
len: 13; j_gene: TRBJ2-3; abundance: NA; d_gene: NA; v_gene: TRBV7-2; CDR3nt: TGTGCCAGCAGCCGTCCACCGCCCCAGGTGGAGTATTTT; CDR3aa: CASSRPPPQVEYF
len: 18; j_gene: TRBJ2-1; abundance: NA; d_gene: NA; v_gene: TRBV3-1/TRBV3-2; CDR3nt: TGTGCCAGCAGCCAAGATACCCAGCGGCCACGCCAAGTGGGTGAGCAGTTCTTC; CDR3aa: CASSQDTQRPRQVGEQFF
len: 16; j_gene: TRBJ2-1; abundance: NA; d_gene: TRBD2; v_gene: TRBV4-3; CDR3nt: TGCGCCAGCAGCCACAACCTAGCGGGAGACGGGAATGAGCAGTTCTTC; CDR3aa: CASSHNLAGDGNEQFF
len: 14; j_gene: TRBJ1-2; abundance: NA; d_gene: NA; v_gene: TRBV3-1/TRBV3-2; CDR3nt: TGTGCCAGCAGCCCCAGGGACATCATTCCTGGCTACACCTTC; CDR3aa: CASSPRDIIPGYTF
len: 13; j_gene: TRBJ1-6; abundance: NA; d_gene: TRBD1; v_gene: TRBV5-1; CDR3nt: TGCGCCAGCAGCGGGGACAGTCCGTCGGCCCTCCACTTT; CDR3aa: CASSGDSPSALHF
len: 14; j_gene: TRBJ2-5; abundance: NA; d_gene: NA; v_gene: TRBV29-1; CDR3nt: TGCAGCGTCCCCGATCTGAGGGGATGGGAGACCCAGTACTTC; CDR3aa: CSVPDLRGWETQYF
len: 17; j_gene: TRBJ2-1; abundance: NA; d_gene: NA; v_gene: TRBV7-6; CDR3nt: TGTGCCAGCAGCAACAACGTTAGGGGGGACACAATGATTGGGCAGTTCTTC; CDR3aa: CASSNNVRGDTMIGQFF
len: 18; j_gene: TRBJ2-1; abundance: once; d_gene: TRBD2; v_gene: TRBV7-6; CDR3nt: TGTGCCAGCAGTCCCCCGTGGGCTCAAGCGGGAGGATACAATGAGCAGTTCTTC; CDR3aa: CASSPPWAQAGGYNEQFF
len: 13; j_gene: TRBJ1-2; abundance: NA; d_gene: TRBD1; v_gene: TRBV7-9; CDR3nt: TGTGCCAGCAGCGGACAGGGATCGGACGGCTACACCTTC; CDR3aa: CASSGQGSDGYTF
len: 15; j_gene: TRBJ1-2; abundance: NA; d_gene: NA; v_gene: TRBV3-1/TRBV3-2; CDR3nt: TGTGCCAGCAGCCCCTTCGACCGGGCCGAAGTGGGCTACACCTTC; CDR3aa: CASSPFDRAEVGYTF
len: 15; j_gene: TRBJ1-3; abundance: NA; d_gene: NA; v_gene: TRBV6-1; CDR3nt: TGTGCCAGCAGCACTAAGAGGGGCTCTGGAAACACCATATATTTT; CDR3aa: CASSTKRGSGNTIYF
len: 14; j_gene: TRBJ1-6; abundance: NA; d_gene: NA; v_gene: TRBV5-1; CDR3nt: TGCGCCAGCAGCTTGGGCCGTGAGGGTTCACCCCTCCACTTT; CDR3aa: CASSLGREGSPLHF